These T cell receptor beta chains were read from a single sample in a study of CD8+ T cells in alopecia areata. The repertoire was sequenced with immunoSEQ multiplex PCR; TCRdb's copy has only in-frame clones and lacks some. The sample lists 93,000 or so clones; roughly 50% were seen once. The sequenced sample was CD4+ T cells sorted from blood. These receptors all stem from a human donor in good health. Each CDR3 is given with its conserved first and last residue. Fields, in order: D gene, clone size, J gene, V gene, CDR3 DNA, CDR3 protein. D genes are given only for firm matches. Clone size is not always given. Where it is, it says once, few, many or a class for expanded clones.

d_call: TRBD1
clone_size: .
j_call: TRBJ1-5
v_call: TRBV30
cdr3_nt: TGTGCCTGGGACCAGGGGGCCAATCAGCCCCAGCATTTT
cdr3_aa: CAWDQGANQPQHF

d_call: .
clone_size: .
j_call: TRBJ1-1
v_call: TRBV29-1
cdr3_nt: TGCAGCGTTCAACATAAATTAAAACGTGGTGAAGCTTTCTTT
cdr3_aa: CSVQHKLKRGEAFF

d_call: .
clone_size: .
j_call: TRBJ1-1
v_call: TRBV5-4
cdr3_nt: TGTGCCAGCAGCGAAGGGACGCCGCTGAACACTGAAGCTTTCTTT
cdr3_aa: CASSEGTPLNTEAFF

d_call: .
clone_size: .
j_call: TRBJ1-1
v_call: TRBV5-3
cdr3_nt: TGTGCCAGAAGGGGAGACAATGAAGCTTTCTTT
cdr3_aa: CARRGDNEAFF

d_call: .
clone_size: .
j_call: TRBJ2-1
v_call: TRBV2
cdr3_nt: TGTGCCAGCAGTGTTTGGGGGCCGGGGAATGAGCAGTTCTTC
cdr3_aa: CASSVWGPGNEQFF

d_call: .
clone_size: .
j_call: TRBJ2-3
v_call: TRBV7-2
cdr3_nt: TGTGCCAGCCGCCCGGGGGCGGGAGATACGCAGTATTTT
cdr3_aa: CASRPGAGDTQYF

d_call: .
clone_size: few
j_call: TRBJ1-2
v_call: TRBV14
cdr3_nt: TGTGCCAGCAGCCAAGACAGAAGCTATGGCTACACCTTC
cdr3_aa: CASSQDRSYGYTF

d_call: .
clone_size: .
j_call: TRBJ2-1
v_call: TRBV5-6
cdr3_nt: TGTGCCAGCAGCTTGGCCGGGGGCCTACCCAACAATGAGCAGTTCTTC
cdr3_aa: CASSLAGGLPNNEQFF

d_call: .
clone_size: .
j_call: TRBJ2-5
v_call: TRBV6-5
cdr3_nt: TGTGCCAGCAGTTACAGAGGAACCCAAGAGACCCAGTACTTC
cdr3_aa: CASSYRGTQETQYF

d_call: .
clone_size: .
j_call: TRBJ2-5
v_call: TRBV7-9
cdr3_nt: TGTGCCAGCAGCTCTTGGCTAGCCCCAGAGACCCAGTACTTC
cdr3_aa: CASSSWLAPETQYF

d_call: .
clone_size: .
j_call: TRBJ1-3
v_call: TRBV6-1
cdr3_nt: TGTGCCAGCAGTGGATCAACAGGGTTCCAGTCCGGAAACACCATATATTTT
cdr3_aa: CASSGSTGFQSGNTIYF

d_call: TRBD2
clone_size: few
j_call: TRBJ2-5
v_call: TRBV9
cdr3_nt: TGTGCCAGCAGCGTAAGTGGCGGGGGGCAAGAGACCCAGTACTTC
cdr3_aa: CASSVSGGGQETQYF

d_call: .
clone_size: .
j_call: TRBJ1-1
v_call: TRBV2
cdr3_nt: TGTGCCAGCAGCCCCGGACAGCTTTCGAACACTGAAGCTTTCTTT
cdr3_aa: CASSPGQLSNTEAFF

d_call: .
clone_size: .
j_call: TRBJ1-2
v_call: TRBV7-2
cdr3_nt: TGTGCCAGCAGCTTAGGTTCTTCTTATGGCTACACCTTC
cdr3_aa: CASSLGSSYGYTF

d_call: .
clone_size: few
j_call: TRBJ1-3
v_call: TRBV5-1
cdr3_nt: TGCGCCAGCAGCCTATACTCAAACTCGGACTCTGGAAACACCATATATTTT
cdr3_aa: CASSLYSNSDSGNTIYF

d_call: .
clone_size: few
j_call: TRBJ1-3
v_call: TRBV7-9
cdr3_nt: TGTGCCAGCAGGGACGCAGGGGTAGCTGGAAACACCATATATTTT
cdr3_aa: CASRDAGVAGNTIYF

d_call: TRBD2
clone_size: .
j_call: TRBJ2-5
v_call: TRBV5-1
cdr3_nt: TGCGCCAGCAGCTTCGGGACTAGCGGGGGGCAAGAGACCCAGTACTTC
cdr3_aa: CASSFGTSGGQETQYF

d_call: .
clone_size: .
j_call: TRBJ1-2
v_call: TRBV7-9
cdr3_nt: TGTGCCAGCGGAAGAATGGGCGCCAACTATGGCTACACCTTC
cdr3_aa: CASGRMGANYGYTF

d_call: .
clone_size: many
j_call: TRBJ1-6
v_call: TRBV12-2
cdr3_nt: TGTGCAAGTCGCTTAGGGTCCCCGGGTCTCAATTCACCCCTCCACTTT
cdr3_aa: CASRLGSPGLNSPLHF

d_call: TRBD2
clone_size: .
j_call: TRBJ2-5
v_call: TRBV7-2
cdr3_nt: TGTGCCAGCAGCCTAGGACCTCGGACTAGCGGGGGCCGTCAAGAGACCCAGTACTTC
cdr3_aa: CASSLGPRTSGGRQETQYF

d_call: .
clone_size: few
j_call: TRBJ2-4
v_call: TRBV30
cdr3_nt: TGTGCCTGGAGTGTACTTGGGGAGATTCAGTACTTC
cdr3_aa: CAWSVLGEIQYF

d_call: .
clone_size: .
j_call: TRBJ2-7
v_call: TRBV7-2
cdr3_nt: TGTGCCAGCAGCTTCGACGGTACCTACGAGCAGTACTTC
cdr3_aa: CASSFDGTYEQYF

d_call: .
clone_size: .
j_call: TRBJ2-1
v_call: TRBV19
cdr3_nt: TGTGCCAGTAGTATAGAGGGAACCACCTACAATGAGCAGTTCTTC
cdr3_aa: CASSIEGTTYNEQFF

d_call: .
clone_size: few
j_call: TRBJ2-7
v_call: TRBV12-5
cdr3_nt: TGTGCTAGTGGTTTGGTACTAGGGGTTTTAAACTCCTACGAGCAGTACTTC
cdr3_aa: CASGLVLGVLNSYEQYF

d_call: .
clone_size: few
j_call: TRBJ2-1
v_call: TRBV7-2
cdr3_nt: TGTGCCAGCAGCCCTAGCTCCTACAATGAGCAGTTCTTC
cdr3_aa: CASSPSSYNEQFF

d_call: .
clone_size: few
j_call: TRBJ2-1
v_call: TRBV5-1
cdr3_nt: TGCGCCAGCAGCTTGTTTTTAAATGAGCAGTTCTTC
cdr3_aa: CASSLFLNEQFF

d_call: .
clone_size: .
j_call: TRBJ2-7
v_call: TRBV4-3
cdr3_nt: TGCGCCAGCAGCCAATCTTACGGACTCTTCGACAGCTCCTACGAGCAGTACTTC
cdr3_aa: CASSQSYGLFDSSYEQYF

d_call: TRBD2
clone_size: few
j_call: TRBJ2-3
v_call: TRBV4-1
cdr3_nt: TGCGCCAGCAGCCAAGCCGGACTAGGCACAGATACGCAGTATTTT
cdr3_aa: CASSQAGLGTDTQYF

d_call: .
clone_size: few
j_call: TRBJ1-6
v_call: TRBV2
cdr3_nt: TGTGCCAGCAGGGGCCCGATACCCCTCCACTTT
cdr3_aa: CASRGPIPLHF

d_call: TRBD2
clone_size: .
j_call: TRBJ2-3
v_call: TRBV25-1
cdr3_nt: TGTGCCAGCAGTCGACTAGCGGGGACCACAGATACGCAGTATTTT
cdr3_aa: CASSRLAGTTDTQYF

d_call: .
clone_size: few
j_call: TRBJ2-7
v_call: TRBV5-1
cdr3_nt: TGCGCCAGCAAGAGAGACTACGAGCAGTACTTC
cdr3_aa: CASKRDYEQYF

d_call: TRBD1
clone_size: .
j_call: TRBJ1-1
v_call: TRBV30
cdr3_nt: TGTGCCACTAACCACGACCGGGACAGGGAACGCACTGAAGCTTTCTTT
cdr3_aa: CATNHDRDRERTEAFF

d_call: .
clone_size: few
j_call: TRBJ2-6
v_call: TRBV29-1
cdr3_nt: TGCAGCGTCTCGGACAGAGTCTCTGGGGCCAACGTCCTGACTTTC
cdr3_aa: CSVSDRVSGANVLTF

d_call: TRBD1
clone_size: .
j_call: TRBJ2-1
v_call: TRBV2
cdr3_nt: TGTGCCAGCAGCCGTCCGACAGGGGGCCGGAATGAGCAGTTCTTC
cdr3_aa: CASSRPTGGRNEQFF

d_call: .
clone_size: .
j_call: TRBJ2-2
v_call: TRBV30
cdr3_nt: TGTGCCTGGAGTTCCCCTCGGGGTTGGCAGGGAAGGAACACCGGGGAGCTGTTTTTT
cdr3_aa: CAWSSPRGWQGRNTGELFF

d_call: .
clone_size: .
j_call: TRBJ1-2
v_call: TRBV7-2
cdr3_nt: TGTGCCAGCAGCTCACGAACTAACTATGGCTACACCTTC
cdr3_aa: CASSSRTNYGYTF

d_call: TRBD2
clone_size: .
j_call: TRBJ2-3
v_call: TRBV5-1
cdr3_nt: TGCGCCAGCAGCCCGGGACTAGCGGGGGGCCCAGATACGCAGTATTTT
cdr3_aa: CASSPGLAGGPDTQYF

d_call: .
clone_size: few
j_call: TRBJ1-2
v_call: TRBV5-6
cdr3_nt: TGTGCCAGCAGCCGTAGACAGGACTGGAACTATGGCTACACCTTC
cdr3_aa: CASSRRQDWNYGYTF

d_call: .
clone_size: .
j_call: TRBJ2-3
v_call: TRBV29-1
cdr3_nt: TGCAGCGCCGGGGATACAGGAGGGGCAGATACGCAGTATTTT
cdr3_aa: CSAGDTGGADTQYF

d_call: .
clone_size: .
j_call: TRBJ2-6
v_call: TRBV27
cdr3_nt: TGTGCCAGCAGTCCACCCCGACTCAACTCTGGGGCCAACGTCCTGACTTTC
cdr3_aa: CASSPPRLNSGANVLTF

d_call: TRBD1
clone_size: .
j_call: TRBJ1-2
v_call: TRBV6-5
cdr3_nt: TGTGCCAGCAGCCCCGGGACAGCATCTAACTATGGCTACACCTTC
cdr3_aa: CASSPGTASNYGYTF

d_call: TRBD1
clone_size: .
j_call: TRBJ2-3
v_call: TRBV6-6
cdr3_nt: TGTGCCAGCAGAGACGGGCAGGGGGCCTTGTATACGCAGTATTTT
cdr3_aa: CASRDGQGALYTQYF

d_call: .
clone_size: few
j_call: TRBJ2-3
v_call: TRBV29-1
cdr3_nt: TGCAGCGTTGCGGTAGGGAATAGTGGAGATACGCAGTATTTT
cdr3_aa: CSVAVGNSGDTQYF

d_call: .
clone_size: .
j_call: TRBJ1-2
v_call: TRBV29-1
cdr3_nt: TGCAGCGTTGAAGTAGGGCCGAATGGCTACACCTTC
cdr3_aa: CSVEVGPNGYTF

d_call: .
clone_size: few
j_call: TRBJ1-1
v_call: TRBV9
cdr3_nt: TGTGCCAGCAGCGTAGTGGCAGGGGCGAACACTGAAGCTTTCTTT
cdr3_aa: CASSVVAGANTEAFF